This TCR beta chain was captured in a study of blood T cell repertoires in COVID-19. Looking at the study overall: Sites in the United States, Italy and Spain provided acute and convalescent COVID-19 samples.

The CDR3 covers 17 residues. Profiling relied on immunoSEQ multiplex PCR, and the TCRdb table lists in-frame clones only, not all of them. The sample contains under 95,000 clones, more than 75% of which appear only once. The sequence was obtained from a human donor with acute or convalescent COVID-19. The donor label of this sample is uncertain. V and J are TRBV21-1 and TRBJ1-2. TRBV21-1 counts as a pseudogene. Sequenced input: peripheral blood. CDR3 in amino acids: CASSKVGEWKTNYGYTF. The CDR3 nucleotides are TGTGCCAGCAGCAAAGTGGGAGAATGGAAGACTAACTATGGCTACACCTTC.